These T cell receptor beta chains were read from a single sample in a study of vaccination effects on CD4 cells after COVID-19. Only in-frame clones appear in the TCRdb table, and some are missing; sequencing was by immunoSEQ multiplex PCR. The repertoire includes some 36,000 clones, around 63% of them detected once, and under 4.5% sits in the top ten. No antigen has been identified for these receptors. The sequenced sample was CD4+ T cells from PBMCs cultured without peptide, obtained before COVID-19 vaccination. The receptor set was obtained from a human donor who received a COVID-19 vaccine. CDR3s include the opening cysteine and the closing phenylalanine or tryptophan. A D gene is named only where the DNA matches it firmly. Rows may omit the clone size; those that give it use once, few, many or a size class.

>TRBV10-3|TRBD1|NA|14|TRBJ1-5
TGTGCCATCAGTGGAGGACAGGGGGATCAGCCCCAGCATTTT
CAISGGQGDQPQHF
>TRBV7-9|NA|few|15|TRBJ1-2
TGTGCCAGCAGCAGAACCAGGGAACCTCGGATGGGCTACACCTTC
CASSRTREPRMGYTF
>TRBV7-6|TRBD1|NA|19|TRBJ1-5
TGTGCCAGCAGCTTACCTACCGACAGGGGCGAAGATAGCAATCAGCCCCAGCATTTT
CASSLPTDRGEDSNQPQHF
>TRBV3-1/TRBV3-2|TRBD2|NA|16|TRBJ2-5
TGTGCCAGCAGCCAACATGGGGCGGGGGTAAAAGAGACCCAGTACTTC
CASSQHGAGVKETQYF
>TRBV7-2|TRBD2|NA|15|TRBJ2-3
TGTGCCAGCAGCTACTTCGGACTAGCCCCAGATACGCAGTATTTT
CASSYFGLAPDTQYF
>TRBV2|NA|few|16|TRBJ1-6
TGTGCCAGCAGACCTCGGACAGAACCCTATAATTCACCCCTCCACTTT
CASRPRTEPYNSPLHF
>TRBV3-1/TRBV3-2|NA|NA|17|TRBJ2-6
TGTGCCAGCAGCCAAGGTGGGCCCGGGACAGGGGCCAACGTCCTGACTTTC
CASSQGGPGTGANVLTF
>TRBV4-1|TRBD2|once|16|TRBJ2-7
TGCGCCAGCAGCCAAAAACCGGGACTAGCGAGCTACGAGCAGTACTTC
CASSQKPGLASYEQYF
>TRBV24-1|NA|NA|17|TRBJ1-5
TGTGCCACCAGTGATGGGGGCACCTGGGGGGCCGGTCAGCCCCAGCATTTT
CATSDGGTWGAGQPQHF
>TRBV10-3|TRBD2|NA|16|TRBJ2-7
TGTGCCATCAGTGGGTTAAGGACTAGCGGTCCCTACGAGCAGTACTTC
CAISGLRTSGPYEQYF
>TRBV7-7|TRBD2|NA|14|TRBJ2-1
TGTGCCAGCAGCTCCTTAGCGGGTAACAATGAGCAGTTCTTC
CASSSLAGNNEQFF
>TRBV9|TRBD1|NA|15|TRBJ1-2
TGTGCCAGCAGCGTAGCGACAGGGGCGAACTATGGCTACACCTTC
CASSVATGANYGYTF
>TRBV5-6|TRBD2|NA|15|TRBJ2-3
TGTGCCAGCAGCTTGGCCTCAGGGAGGGCAGATACGCAGTATTTT
CASSLASGRADTQYF
>TRBV11-2|TRBD1|few|13|TRBJ1-5
TGTGCCAGCAGCTTGGACAGGGGGCAGCCCCAGCATTTT
CASSLDRGQPQHF
>TRBV4-1|NA|NA|16|TRBJ1-5
TGCGCCAGCAGCGAAGGGGATAGCCGAGGGGCTCTGGCCCAGCATTTT
CASSEGDSRGALAQHF
>TRBV6-5|NA|NA|16|TRBJ1-1
TGTGCCAGCAGTTACTCGAACCAGGGATGGAACACTGAAGCTTTCTTT
CASSYSNQGWNTEAFF
>TRBV30|TRBD2|NA|14|TRBJ2-3
TGTGCCTGCCAACAGCGGGGGGGCTTAGATACGCAGTATTTT
CACQQRGGLDTQYF
>TRBV5-8|NA|NA|15|TRBJ2-5
TGTGCCAGCAGCTTGGCCTCAGGACTTGAAGAGACCCAGTACTTC
CASSLASGLEETQYF
>TRBV30|NA|NA|13|TRBJ1-6
TGTGCCTGGAGTACTCTGGAAAATTCACCCCTCCACTTT
CAWSTLENSPLHF
>TRBV10-3|NA|few|15|TRBJ2-2
TGTGCCATCAGTGAGTCTACGGATCCCACCGGGGAGCTGTTTTTT
CAISESTDPTGELFF
>TRBV5-1|TRBD1|few|15|TRBJ1-1
TGCGCCAGCAGCTTGGTCGAACAGGGGGGGACTGAAGCTTTCTTT
CASSLVEQGGTEAFF
>TRBV6-6|TRBD1|once|16|TRBJ1-3
TGTGCCAGCAGTTCGTCCCGGGACAGTTCTGGAAACACCATATATTTT
CASSSSRDSSGNTIYF
>TRBV19|TRBD2|NA|16|TRBJ2-3
TGTGCCAGTAGTATAGGAGGGACTACAAGCACAGATACGCAGTATTTT
CASSIGGTTSTDTQYF
>TRBV30|NA|NA|13|TRBJ1-5
TGTGCCTGGAGTGACGGAGGGAATCAGCCCCAGCATTTT
CAWSDGGNQPQHF
>TRBV6-5|TRBD1|NA|14|TRBJ2-7
TGTGCCAGCAGCCGACAGGGGAGCTCCTACGAGCAGTACTTC
CASSRQGSSYEQYF
>TRBV27|NA|NA|14|TRBJ2-3
TGTGCCAGCAGTTGGCAACAAAGCACAGATACGCAGTATTTT
CASSWQQSTDTQYF
>TRBV19|TRBD1|few|15|TRBJ1-2
TGTGCCAGTAGTATAGGGACAGGGGCCCCCTATGGCTACACCTTC
CASSIGTGAPYGYTF
>TRBV6-5|TRBD2|few|14|TRBJ2-1
TGTGCCAGCAGTAGCGGGGGGGCTGGCAATGAGCAGTTCTTC
CASSSGGAGNEQFF
>TRBV6-2/TRBV6-3|NA|once|14|TRBJ2-1
TGTGCCAGCAGTGGGGTGGATTCCTACAATGAGCAGTTCTTC
CASSGVDSYNEQFF
>TRBV18|NA|NA|10|TRBJ2-7
TGTGCCAGCTCACCCTACGAGCAGTACTTC
CASSPYEQYF
>TRBV13|TRBD1|once|14|TRBJ1-1
TGTGCCAGCAGCTATAACAGGGGGGACACTGAAGCTTTCTTT
CASSYNRGDTEAFF
>TRBV11-2|NA|NA|16|TRBJ2-5
TGTGCCAGCAGCTTAGTGATTACAGGGAGGTGGGAGACCCAGTACTTC
CASSLVITGRWETQYF
>TRBV27|NA|few|15|TRBJ1-2
TGTGCCAGCAGTCCCCTTCAGGCGGTTAACTATGGCTACACCTTC
CASSPLQAVNYGYTF
>TRBV5-1|NA|NA|13|TRBJ2-5
TGCGCCAGCAGTCTCCAGGTACAAGAGACCCAGTACTTC
CASSLQVQETQYF
>TRBV5-8|TRBD1|once|15|TRBJ2-2
TGTGCCAGCAGCTGGAACAGGGGTCACACCGGGGAGCTGTTTTTT
CASSWNRGHTGELFF
>TRBV7-9|TRBD1|NA|15|TRBJ1-2
TGTGCCAGCAGCGCCCGGGGACAGGGGTATTATGGCTACACCTTC
CASSARGQGYYGYTF
>TRBV10-3|NA|few|14|TRBJ2-3
TGTGCCACCGAAGCCCCGTCGGCGACAGATACGCAGTATTTT
CATEAPSATDTQYF
>TRBV13|TRBD2|NA|15|TRBJ2-5
TGTGCCAGCAGCCCGGGAGCGGGAGAGAGAGAGACCCAGTACTTC
CASSPGAGERETQYF
>TRBV10-3|TRBD1|NA|16|TRBJ2-6
TGTGCCATCAGTATGGGACAGGCATCTGGGGCCAACGTCCTGACTTTC
CAISMGQASGANVLTF
>TRBV27|TRBD1|NA|15|TRBJ2-2
TGTGCCACTTCCGAGGGGACAGGGACCACCGGGGAGCTGTTTTTT
CATSEGTGTTGELFF
>TRBV27|TRBD2|NA|14|TRBJ2-1
TGTGCCAGCAGTTTAGAGCGGGGGGGCGATGAGCAGTTCTTC
CASSLERGGDEQFF
>TRBV10-1|NA|once|12|TRBJ2-3
TGCGCCAGCCGGGCTAGCACAGATACGCAGTATTTT
CASRASTDTQYF
>TRBV6-5|NA|NA|14|TRBJ2-4
TGTGCCAGCAGTTACGCTTTAGCCAAAAACATTCAGTACTTC
CASSYALAKNIQYF
>TRBV2|TRBD2|NA|15|TRBJ2-2
TGTGCCAGCCTAGGGAGTGCGGGAGTTGGCGGGGAGCTGTTTTTT
CASLGSAGVGGELFF
>TRBV19|TRBD1|NA|13|TRBJ1-5
TGTGCCAGTGGGACAGGGGGCAATCAGCCCCAGCATTTT
CASGTGGNQPQHF
>TRBV6-1|NA|few|16|TRBJ2-3
TGTGCCAGCAGTGAAGCGCAAGGCTATCCCACAGATACGCAGTATTTT
CASSEAQGYPTDTQYF
>TRBV13|NA|NA|18|TRBJ2-2
TGTGCCAGCACCATAGAAACCCGGGGGAGCCGGAACACCGGGGAGCTGTTTTTT
CASTIETRGSRNTGELFF
>TRBV19|TRBD1|NA|15|TRBJ2-2
TGTGCCAGTAGGGACAGGGGAGTGAGTACCGGGGAGCTGTTTTTT
CASRDRGVSTGELFF
>TRBV19|NA|NA|19|TRBJ2-1
TGTGCCAGTAGTATAGATCTATTGGGAAGAGTGGGTATATCGAATGAGCAGTTCTTC
CASSIDLLGRVGISNEQFF
>TRBV11-2|TRBD1|NA|12|TRBJ2-5
TGTGCCAGCAGCTCAGGGACAGAGAGCCAGTACTTC
CASSSGTESQYF
>TRBV6-5|NA|NA|13|TRBJ1-2
TGTGCCAGCAGTTACTCGATATTCTATGGCTACACCTTC
CASSYSIFYGYTF
>TRBV3-1/TRBV3-2|NA|NA|14|TRBJ1-1
TGTGCCAGCAGTCACCGGGGGGTGAACACTGAAGCTTTCTTT
CASSHRGVNTEAFF
>TRBV9|NA|NA|14|TRBJ1-4
TGTGCCAGCAGCGAAGGGCAGCCTAATGAAAAACTGTTTTTT
CASSEGQPNEKLFF
>TRBV5-1|TRBD1|once|16|TRBJ1-3
TGCGCCAGCAGCTTATGGACAGGGGACTCTGGAAACACCATATATTTT
CASSLWTGDSGNTIYF
>TRBV5-1|TRBD2|NA|15|TRBJ2-3
TGCGCCAGCAGCGAAGGACTAGCGTCGACAGATACGCAGTATTTT
CASSEGLASTDTQYF
>TRBV19|TRBD2|NA|16|TRBJ2-3
TGTGCCAGTAGTTATAGACCGGGACTAGTATCAGATACGCAGTATTTT
CASSYRPGLVSDTQYF
>TRBV10-3|TRBD1|NA|14|TRBJ1-5
TGTGCCATCAGCCAGGGGGGAGGCAATCAGCCCCAGCATTTT
CAISQGGGNQPQHF
>TRBV20-1|NA|NA|13|TRBJ1-1
TGCAGTGCTAGTCAGAGATTGAACACTGAAGCTTTCTTT
CSASQRLNTEAFF
>TRBV7-9|TRBD1|NA|14|TRBJ1-2
TGTGCCAGCACACCGACAGGGGCTAACTATGGCTACACCTTC
CASTPTGANYGYTF